These 20 T cell receptor beta chains came from one sample sequenced in a study of T cell responses to AZD1222 COVID-19 vaccine. Generated by immunoSEQ multiplex PCR, the TCRdb table keeps only in-frame clones and is missing some. The data show approximately 150,000 clones, with 89% seen just once and roughly 1.5% held by the top ten. The specimen comprised peripheral blood, sampled 28 days after the second AZD1222 dose. The receptors shown here come from an adult who received the AZD1222 COVID-19 vaccine.

This chain links TRBV10-2 with TRBJ2-1, with 8 bases aligning to TRBD2. The J segment lost 7 bases and the V segment lost 7 bases, leaving 15 bases of the junction unmatched. CDR3 length: 16 residues. Germline assignment: CDR1 WSHSY and CDR2 SAAADI. The CDR3 sequence: CASKPGLERRENEQFF. CDR3 DNA sequence: TGCGCCAGCAAACCGGGACTAGAGCGGCGGGAAAATGAGCAGTTCTTC.

V is TRBV28 and J is TRBJ2-5; D uncertain. V dropped 5 bases and J dropped 5 bases, with 9 bases sitting between them. Germline CDR1 and CDR2: MDHEN and SYDVKM. This CDR3 comprises 12 residues. CDR3: CASSALGETQYF. In DNA form, the CDR3 reads TGTGCCAGCAGTGCCCTGGGGGAGACCCAGTACTTC.

CDR3 sequence reads: CASSGEEQSYEQYF. The CDR3, as DNA: TGTGCCAGCAGTGGAGAGGAACAGTCCTACGAGCAGTACTTC. The chain links TRBV2 to TRBJ2-7; no definite D call. Germline values: CDR1 SNHLY, CDR2 FYNNEI. The CDR3 extends over 14 amino acids. Trimming took off 4 bases at V and 1 base at J, with 11 bases between the two ends.

This sequence joins TRBV4-1 and TRBJ1-3; 10 bases match TRBD1. Germline V gene data show CDR1 as MGHRA and CDR2 as YSYEKL. With V trimmed by 0 bases and J by 8 bases, 10 bases remained unmatched. CDR3 length equals 17 residues. DNA of the CDR3: TGCGCCAGCAGCCAAGATCCGGGGACAGGGGTTGGGGACACCATATATTTT. Its translation is CASSQDPGTGVGDTIYF.

The gene calls are TRBV19 and TRBJ2-5; TRBD2 aligns across 7 bases. The germline gives CDR1 LNHDA, CDR2 SQIVND (reference sequence). The CDR3 extends over 16 amino acids. V trimming: 5 bases; J trimming: 0 bases; junction bases outside the gene matches: 9. Written as DNA, the CDR3 is TGTGCCAGTAGTGCCCTCGGGGGGACGGACCAAGAGACCCAGTACTTC. Amino acids: CASSALGGTDQETQYF.

The rearrangement joins TRBV6-5 to TRBJ1-1, with 7 bases aligning to TRBD1. CDR3 length equals 15 residues. CDR1 and CDR2 from the germline V gene are MNHEY and SVGAGI. V was pared by 4 bases and J by 1 base, with 6 bases of the junction left unmatched. CDR3 region: CASSSSGTENTEAFF. The CDR3, as DNA: TGTGCCAGCAGTTCTTCCGGGACAGAGAACACTGAAGCTTTCTTT.

V is TRBV29-1 and J is TRBJ2-3; D not certain. There are 12 residues in the CDR3. V was cut by 8 bases and J by 4 bases, with 13 bases left in between. The germline gives CDR1 SQVTM, CDR2 ANQGSEA. CDR3 protein: CSFSSVSDTQYF. As DNA, the CDR3 is TGCAGCTTTAGTAGTGTTTCAGATACGCAGTATTTT.

This sequence joins TRBV7-8 and TRBJ1-5; the D gene is possibly TRBD1 (6 bases). The CDR3 runs to 15 residues. Per germline, CDR1 SGHVS and CDR2 FQNEAQ. V was pared by 6 bases and J by 2 bases, with 14 bases between. The CDR3 coding sequence is TGTGCCAGCAGGAGGGGGGCAGGGGGCAATCAGCCCCAGCATTTT. Translating it yields CASRRGAGGNQPQHF.

The chain recombines TRBV24-1 with TRBJ1-1; 8 bases fit TRBD1. Germline V gives CDR1 KGHDR, CDR2 SFDVKD. This CDR3 comprises 15 residues. With 3 bases clipped from V and 1 base from J, the junction kept 3 bases outside the gene matches. The CDR3 loop reads CATSDPQGENTEAFF. CDR3 bases: TGTGCCACCAGTGATCCACAGGGGGAGAACACTGAAGCTTTCTTT.

V gene TRBV6-1 combines with J gene TRBJ1-5, with D possibly being TRBD1 (6 bases). The CDR3 covers 18 residues. The V and J ends lost 3 bases and 4 bases respectively, with 22 bases between them. In germline, CDR1 is MNHNS, CDR2 SASEGT. CDR3 in DNA: TGTGCCAGCAGTGATGGTAGGGGGGGGACCCTTAGGAATCAGCCCCAGCATTTT. Translation gives CASSDGRGGTLRNQPQHF.

This chain joins TRBV19 and TRBJ2-2, with D uncertain. In germline, CDR1 is LNHDA, CDR2 SQIVND (reference sequence). V dropped 11 bases and J dropped 1 base, with 11 bases sitting between them. The length of the CDR3 is 13 residues. DNA of the CDR3: TGTGCCGGAGAGGACGGGAACACCGGGGAGCTGTTTTTT. It encodes CAGEDGNTGELFF.

The V gene is TRBV6-5, the J gene TRBJ1-3; unclear D gene. Germline CDR1 and CDR2: MNHEY and SVGAGI. This CDR3 is 14 amino acids long. With 4 bases removed from V and 0 bases from J, the gap between germline ends came to 7 bases. CDR3 in DNA: TGTGCCAGCAGTTTCAACCCCTCTGGAAACACCATATATTTT. Its translation is CASSFNPSGNTIYF.

The rearrangement links TRBV5-6 to TRBJ1-3; 7 positions agree with TRBD1. CDR3 size: 17 residues. CDR1 is SGHDT, CDR2 YYEEEE, per germline. The junction had 9 bases not matched to a gene; V was cut back by 3 bases and J by 0 bases. The CDR3: CASSYGGQSFSGNTIYF. The DNA of the CDR3 is TGTGCCAGCAGCTACGGGGGACAGTCCTTCTCTGGAAACACCATATATTTT.

This chain joins TRBV11-2 and TRBJ2-6; D unresolved. The CDR3 contains 14 residues. Trimming took off 6 bases at V and 0 bases at J, with 6 bases between the two ends. Germline CDR1 and CDR2: SGHAT and FQNNGV. The CDR3 coding sequence is TGTGCCAGCAGGGGAATCTCTGGGGCCAACGTCCTGACTTTC. Translating gives CASRGISGANVLTF.

This clone was seen only once. The chain carries TRBV5-4 and TRBJ1-1, with a tentative D call TRBD1 (5 bases). CDR1 SGHNT and CDR2 YYREEE come from the germline V gene (reference sequence). This CDR3 is 16 amino acids long. Trimming stripped 0 bases from V and 4 bases from J, with 16 bases between. The CDR3 loop is CASSLGGARAATEAFF. CDR3 coding DNA: TGTGCCAGCAGCTTGGGGGGCGCCAGGGCGGCCACTGAAGCTTTCTTT. The whole variable domain, remainder taken from reference TRBV5-4 and TRBJ1-1, is ETGVTQSPTHLIKTRGQQVTLRCSSQSGHNTVSWYQQALGQGPQFIFQYYREEENGRGNFPPRFSGLQFPNYSSELNVNALELDDSALYLCASSLGGARAATEAFFGQGTRLTVV.

J is TRBJ2-1 and V is TRBV28; 13 nucleotides agree with TRBD2. This CDR3 region has 14 residues. Trimming removed 5 bases from V and 10 bases from J; junction bases left unmatched: 5. Germline values: CDR1 MDHEN, CDR2 SYDVKM. This CDR3 reads CASSRLAGGGEQFF. Written as DNA, the CDR3 is TGTGCCAGCAGTCGACTAGCGGGAGGAGGGGAGCAGTTCTTC.

The chain is built from TRBV7-9 and TRBJ2-2; D possibly corresponds to TRBD1 (6 bases). V was clipped by 4 bases and J by 6 bases, with 12 bases between them. CDR1 is SEHNR, CDR2 FQNEAQ, per germline (reference sequence). CDR3 length: 14 amino acids. The DNA for the CDR3 is TGTGCCAGCAGCTCAGGCCGACAGGCCGGGGAGCTGTTTTTT. Its translation: CASSSGRQAGELFF. The full variable domain, rest sourced from reference TRBV7-9 and TRBJ2-2, is DTGVSQNPRHKITKRGQNVTFRCDPISEHNRLYWYRQTLGQGPEFLTYFQNEAQLEKSRLLSDRFSAERPKGSFSTLEIQRTEQGDSAMYLCASSSGRQAGELFFGEGSRLTVL.

The CDR3 DNA sequence: TGTGCCAGCAGCTTAGCGGGCGGGAGGCAGGGGAATGAGCAGTTCTTC. Its translation: CASSLAGGRQGNEQFF. This chain joins TRBV7-2 and TRBJ2-1; 8 nucleotides line up with TRBD2. This CDR3 has 16 residues. Per germline, CDR1 SGHTA and CDR2 FQGNSA. V was clipped by 0 bases and J by 7 bases; unmatched bases: 8. Full variable domain (remainder filled in from reference TRBV7-2 and TRBJ2-1): GAGVSQSPSNKVTEKGKDVELRCDPISGHTALYWYRQSLGQGLEFLIYFQGNSAPDKSGLPSDRFSAERTGGSVSTLTIQRTQQEDSAVYLCASSLAGGRQGNEQFFGPGTRLTVL.

V gene TRBV27 combines with J gene TRBJ1-5; D remains unclear. V was shortened by 8 bases and J by 3 bases, with 14 bases between the two germline ends. This CDR3 has 14 residues. Per the germline V gene, CDR1 is MNHEY and CDR2 is SMNVEV (reference sequence). The DNA for the CDR3 is TGTGCCAGCTATGATAAGGGCACCAATCAGCCCCAGCATTTT. Encoded protein: CASYDKGTNQPQHF.

CDR3 amino acids: CASSPHHNTDTQYF. CDR3 DNA: TGTGCCAGCAGCCCCCACCATAACACAGATACGCAGTATTTT. V usage is TRBV7-2 and J usage is TRBJ2-3; D not certain. The germline V and J ends were trimmed by 5 bases and 2 bases, with 11 bases remaining between them. This CDR3 has 14 amino acids. Germline V lookup: CDR1 SGHTA, CDR2 FQGNSA.